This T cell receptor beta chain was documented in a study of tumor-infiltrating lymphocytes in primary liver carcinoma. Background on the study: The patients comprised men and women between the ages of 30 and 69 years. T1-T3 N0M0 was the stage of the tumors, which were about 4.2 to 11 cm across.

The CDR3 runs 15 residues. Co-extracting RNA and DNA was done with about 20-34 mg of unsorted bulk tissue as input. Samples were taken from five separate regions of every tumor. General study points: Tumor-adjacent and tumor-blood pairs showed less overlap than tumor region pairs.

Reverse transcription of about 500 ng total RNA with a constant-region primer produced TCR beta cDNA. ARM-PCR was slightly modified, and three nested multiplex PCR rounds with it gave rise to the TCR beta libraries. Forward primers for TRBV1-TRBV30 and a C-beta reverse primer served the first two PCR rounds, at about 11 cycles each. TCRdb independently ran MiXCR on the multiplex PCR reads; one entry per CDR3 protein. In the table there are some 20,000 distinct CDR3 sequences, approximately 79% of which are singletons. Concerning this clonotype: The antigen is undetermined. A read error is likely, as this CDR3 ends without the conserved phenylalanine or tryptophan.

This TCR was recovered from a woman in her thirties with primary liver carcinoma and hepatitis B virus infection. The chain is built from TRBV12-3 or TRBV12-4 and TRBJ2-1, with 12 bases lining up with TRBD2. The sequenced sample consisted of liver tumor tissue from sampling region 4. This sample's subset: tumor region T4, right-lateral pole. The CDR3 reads CTSSLSGTSGLEQFS. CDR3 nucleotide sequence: TGTACCAGCAGCCTGTCCGGGACTAGCGGGCTTGAGCAGTTCTCC.